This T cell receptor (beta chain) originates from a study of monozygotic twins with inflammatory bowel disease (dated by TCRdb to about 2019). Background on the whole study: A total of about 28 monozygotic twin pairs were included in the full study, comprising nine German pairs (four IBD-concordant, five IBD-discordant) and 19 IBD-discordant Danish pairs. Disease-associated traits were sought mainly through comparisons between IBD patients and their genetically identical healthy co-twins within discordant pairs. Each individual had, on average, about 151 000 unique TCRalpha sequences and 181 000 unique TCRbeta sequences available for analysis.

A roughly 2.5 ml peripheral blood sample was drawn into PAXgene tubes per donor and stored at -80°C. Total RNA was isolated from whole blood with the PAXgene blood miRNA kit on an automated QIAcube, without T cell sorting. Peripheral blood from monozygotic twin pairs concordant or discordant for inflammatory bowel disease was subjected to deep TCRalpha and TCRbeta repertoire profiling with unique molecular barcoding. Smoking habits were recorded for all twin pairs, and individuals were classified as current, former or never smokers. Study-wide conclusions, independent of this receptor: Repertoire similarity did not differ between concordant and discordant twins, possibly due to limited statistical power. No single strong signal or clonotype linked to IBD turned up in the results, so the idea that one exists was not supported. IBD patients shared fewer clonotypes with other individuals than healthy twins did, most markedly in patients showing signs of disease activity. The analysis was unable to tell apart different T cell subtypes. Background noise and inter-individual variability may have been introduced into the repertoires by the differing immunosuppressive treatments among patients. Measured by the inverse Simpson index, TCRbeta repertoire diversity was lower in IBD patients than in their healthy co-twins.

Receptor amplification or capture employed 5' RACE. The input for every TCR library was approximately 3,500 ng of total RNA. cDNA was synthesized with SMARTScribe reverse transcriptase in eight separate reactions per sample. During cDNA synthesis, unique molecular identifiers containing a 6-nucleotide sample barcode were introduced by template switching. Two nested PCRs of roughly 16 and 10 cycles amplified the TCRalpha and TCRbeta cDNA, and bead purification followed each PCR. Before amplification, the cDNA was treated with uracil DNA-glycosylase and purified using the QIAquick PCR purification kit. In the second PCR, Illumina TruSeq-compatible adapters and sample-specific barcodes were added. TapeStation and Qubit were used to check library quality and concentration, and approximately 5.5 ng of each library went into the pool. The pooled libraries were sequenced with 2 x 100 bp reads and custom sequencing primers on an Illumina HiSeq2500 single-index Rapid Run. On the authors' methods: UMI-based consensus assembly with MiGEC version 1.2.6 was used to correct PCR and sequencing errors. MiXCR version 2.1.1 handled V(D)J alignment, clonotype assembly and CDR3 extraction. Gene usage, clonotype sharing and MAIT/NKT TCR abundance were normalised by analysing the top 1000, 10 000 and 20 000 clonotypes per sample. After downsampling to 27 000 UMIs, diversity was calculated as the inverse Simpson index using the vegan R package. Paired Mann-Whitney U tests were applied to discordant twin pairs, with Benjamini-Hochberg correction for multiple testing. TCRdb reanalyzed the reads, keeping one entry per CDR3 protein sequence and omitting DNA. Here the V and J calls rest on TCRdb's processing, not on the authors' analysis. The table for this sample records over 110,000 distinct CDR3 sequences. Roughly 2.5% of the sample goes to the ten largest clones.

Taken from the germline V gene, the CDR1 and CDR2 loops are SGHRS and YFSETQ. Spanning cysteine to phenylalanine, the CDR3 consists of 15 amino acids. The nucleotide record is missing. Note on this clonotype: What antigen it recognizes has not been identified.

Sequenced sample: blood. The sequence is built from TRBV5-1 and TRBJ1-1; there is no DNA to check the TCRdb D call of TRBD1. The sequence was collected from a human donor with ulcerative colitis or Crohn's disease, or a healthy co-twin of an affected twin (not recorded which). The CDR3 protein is CASSLAVGVPTEAFF.